This paragraph reports one TCR beta chain. Original handling: Cell counts per sample came from amplifying reference gene primers. Libraries were prepared by immunoSEQ multiplex PCR; TCRdb keeps only in-frame clonotypes and omits some of them. V and J calls and clone size are given by that table; D and trimming were obtained from the DNA. The data show approximately 92,000 clones, 82% seen once. This record comes from a study of blood T cell repertoires in COVID-19. Study-wide context: T cells, B-cell-depleted T cells, or PBMCs provided the cDNA or gDNA that served as material.

Germline CDR1 reads MDHEN; CDR2 reads SYDVKM. J gave up 3 bases and V 8 bases, and 4 bases lay outside the gene matches. CDR3 length: 12 residues. The genes are TRBV28 and TRBJ2-7, with 7 bases fitting TRBD1. The sequence was obtained from a man of 80 years or more with acute or convalescent COVID-19. Sequencing used peripheral blood. The CDR3 region has the DNA TGTGCCAGCGAGGGGGCGAACTACGAGCAGTACTTC. Protein product: CASEGANYEQYF.